Each of the 22 T cell receptor beta chains below was sequenced from the same sample in a study of blood T cells in healthy people across ages. A second roughly 6 to 11 cycle PCR used barcoded and J-beta primers. MiXCR was run by TCRdb on the 5' RACE reads, yielding one entry per CDR3 protein. This table holds about 720,000 distinct CDR3 sequences, around a quarter found once. These sequences were also reported in another study, on T cells of mothers and their children.

What was sequenced was blood. Source of these receptors: a boy under 18 in good health.

The chain is built from TRBV29-1 and TRBJ2-2, with TRBD1 matching over 11 bases. The germline V gene has CDR1 SQVTM and CDR2 ANQGSEA. The CDR3 length is 14 residues. The ends lost 7 bases at V and 4 bases at J; junction bases unmatched: 5. The CDR3 here is CSGTGGRGTGELFF. CDR3 coding DNA: TGCAGCGGGACAGGGGGCAGGGGCACCGGGGAGCTGTTTTTT.

This clonotype occurred a few times. J is TRBJ2-1 and V is TRBV5-1, with D tentatively TRBD2 (6 bases). CDR3 size: 14 residues. V was trimmed by 5 bases and J by 2 bases, leaving 11 bases between them. Germline lookup yields CDR1 SGHRS and CDR2 YFSETQ. CDR3 bases: TGCGCCAGCAGGGAGCTAGCGACCTACAATGAGCAGTTCTTC. It translates to CASRELATYNEQFF.

This chain joins TRBV28 and TRBJ2-5, with TRBD2 matching over 11 bases. In germline, CDR1 is MDHEN, CDR2 SYDVKM. This CDR3 comprises 20 residues. Losses at the gene ends were 0 bases for V and 1 base for J; bases not matched to a gene: 13. The CDR3 DNA follows: TGTGCCAGCAGTTTATGGCGCCCGGCTAGCGGGGGGCCTCCCCAAGAGACCCAGTACTTC. As protein: CASSLWRPASGGPPQETQYF.

This clonotype was seen only a few times. The chain is built from TRBV7-9 and TRBJ1-1; D gene uncertain. The CDR3 covers 14 residues. The germline V gene has CDR1 SEHNR and CDR2 FQNEAQ (reference sequence). V was shortened by 7 bases and J by 2 bases, with 14 bases between the two germline ends. The CDR3 loop reads CASTTFGTNTEAFF. CDR3 coding DNA: TGTGCCAGCACCACCTTCGGAACCAACACTGAAGCTTTCTTT.

The gene calls are TRBV15 and TRBJ2-1; D not certain. V lost 0 bases and J lost 8, with 14 bases in between. Per germline, CDR1 LNHNV and CDR2 YYDKDF (reference sequence). The length of the CDR3 is 15 residues. The CDR3 DNA reads TGTGCCACCAGCAGAGATTCGGGCCGAATGTATGAGCAGTTCTTC. Amino acids: CATSRDSGRMYEQFF.

In this sample, this clonotype turned up a few times. The chain recombines TRBV7-6 with TRBJ1-1; D unresolved. This CDR3 comprises 13 residues. V lost 5 bases and J lost 3, with 10 bases in between. Germline V gene data show CDR1 as SGHVS and CDR2 as FNYEAQ. CDR3 in amino acids: CASSHPGDTEAFF. DNA of the CDR3: TGTGCCAGCAGCCACCCTGGGGACACTGAAGCTTTCTTT. The variable domain in full, with the rest retrieved from reference TRBV7-6 and TRBJ1-1, is GAGVSQSPRYKVTKRGQDVALRCDPISGHVSLYWYRQALGQGPEFLTYFNYEAQQDKSGLPNDRFSAERPEGSISTLTIQRTEQRDSAMYRCASSHPGDTEAFFGQGTRLTVV.

The V call is TRBV6-6, the J call TRBJ1-5; the D gene is possibly TRBD1 (6 bases). Trimming shortened V by 1 base and J by 3 bases, and 13 bases separated the two germline ends. CDR1 MNHNY and CDR2 SVGAGI come from the germline V gene (reference sequence). This CDR3 is built from 16 residues. CDR3 nucleotides: TGTGCCAGCAGTTACTTGGCGGGACAAAACAATCAGCCCCAGCATTTT. It is translated as CASSYLAGQNNQPQHF.

The genes are TRBV5-1 and TRBJ2-7; 8 positions agree with TRBD2. CDR1 and CDR2 from the germline V gene are SGHRS and YFSETQ. Trimming took 2 bases from V and 1 from J; bases not matched to a gene: 5. The CDR3 extends over 15 amino acids. CDR3 loop: CASSFFSGASYEQYF. CDR3 in DNA: TGCGCCAGCAGCTTTTTTAGCGGGGCTTCCTACGAGCAGTACTTC.

The chain couples TRBV7-2 to TRBJ2-1; TRBD2 matches at 11 bases. The CDR3 has 15 amino acids. V was pared by 6 bases and J by 6 bases, with 7 bases of the junction left unmatched. The germline CDR1 and CDR2 sequences are SGHTA and FQGNSA. CDR3 nucleotide sequence: TGTGCCAGCAGACATAGCGGGGGGGTTTCCAATGAGCAGTTCTTC. Protein: CASRHSGGVSNEQFF.

The CDR3 sequence: CSAKTAGMETQYF. In DNA, the CDR3 is TGCAGTGCCAAGACGGCCGGGATGGAGACCCAGTACTTC. The chain combines TRBV20-1 with TRBJ2-5; perhaps TRBD2 as D (5 bases). V lost 6 bases and J 5 bases, leaving 16 bases between the germline ends. The length of the CDR3 is 13 residues. Germline CDR1 reads DFQATT; CDR2 reads SNEGSKA (reference sequence).

The sample holds a few counts of this clonotype. The chain employs TRBV9 and TRBJ1-2; the D gene is possibly TRBD1 (5 bases). Germline V gene data show CDR1 as SGDLS and CDR2 as YYNGEE. V lost 3 bases, J lost 7 bases, and 13 bases lay in between. This CDR3 spans 13 amino acids. CDR3 sequence: CASSGRGLGGYTF. The CDR3 bases are TGTGCCAGCAGCGGACGGGGACTGGGTGGCTACACCTTC.

CDR3 sequence reads: CASSLTAVAEKLFF. The CDR3 DNA reads as TGTGCCAGCAGTTTAACAGCGGTCGCTGAAAAACTGTTTTTT. V and J are TRBV12-3 or TRBV12-4 and TRBJ1-4; D uncertain. The CDR3 contains 14 residues. With 2 bases removed from V and 7 bases from J, the gap between germline ends came to 11 bases.

In its sample, this clonotype was seen a few times. The rearrangement links TRBV19 to TRBJ2-5; 10 bases align to TRBD2. The closer fit of TRBJ2-7 to the DNA end suggests the J call may be wrong. Per germline, CDR1 LNHDA and CDR2 SQIVND (reference sequence). CDR3 length equals 15 residues. The CDR3 DNA reads as TGTGCCAGTAGGCAGCCGGGACTAGCGAGCTACGAGCAGTACTTC. Translating gives CASRQPGLASYEQYF.

This rearrangement joins TRBV20-1 to TRBJ2-7; D is ambiguous. The CDR3 extends over 14 amino acids. Germline assignment: CDR1 DFQATT and CDR2 SNEGSKA (reference sequence). The V end was cut by 3 bases, the J end by 1 base, with 13 bases between. The DNA for the CDR3 is TGCAGTGCTAGGGAAGCTAGTGGATCCTACGAGCAGTACTTC. Its protein is CSAREASGSYEQYF.

This clonotype was seen a few times. The V call is TRBV20-1, the J call TRBJ1-6; unclear D gene. In germline, CDR1 is DFQATT, CDR2 SNEGSKA (reference sequence). The CDR3 contains 12 residues. V was shortened by 3 bases and J by 10 bases, with 10 bases between the two germline ends. Written as DNA, the CDR3 is TGCAGTGCTAGCGATGGCAGCTCACCCCTCCACTTT. Protein: CSASDGSSPLHF.

This sequence joins TRBV29-1 and TRBJ1-2; tentative D call: TRBD1 (5 bases). Germline lookup yields CDR1 SQVTM and CDR2 ANQGSEA. Trimming stripped 7 bases from V and 8 bases from J, with 14 bases between. The CDR3 is 11 residues long. The CDR3 DNA is TGCAGCGGGGGTGACAGCGGGGGCTACACCTTC. Protein product: CSGGDSGGYTF.

The chain carries TRBV5-5 and TRBJ2-2; D not certain. The CDR3 length is 13 residues. Trimming shortened V by 2 bases and J by 7 bases, and 9 bases separated the two germline ends. CDR1 SGHKS and CDR2 YYEKEE come from the germline V gene (reference sequence). CDR3 bases: TGTGCCAGCAGCTTAGAGTGGCTCGGGGAGCTGTTTTTT. Translated, it gives CASSLEWLGELFF.

CDR3 protein: CASRETAGSSETQYF. DNA for the CDR3: TGTGCCAGCAGGGAGACCGCAGGGAGTTCAGAGACCCAGTACTTC. The rearrangement uses TRBV7-2 and TRBJ2-5; D assignment may be TRBD1 or TRBD2 (5 bases each). Germline V CDR1 and CDR2: SGHTA, FQGNSA. CDR3 length: 15 residues. Deletions cut 6 bases from V and 4 bases from J, with 18 bases between.

V is TRBV15 and J is TRBJ1-4; D gene unclear. From germline, CDR1 is LNHNV and CDR2 YYDKDF (reference sequence). This CDR3 is 15 amino acids long. V was clipped by 1 base and J by 4 bases, with 10 bases between them. The CDR3: CATSRVRQFNEKLFF. The CDR3, as DNA: TGTGCCACCAGCAGAGTAAGGCAGTTTAATGAAAAACTGTTTTTT.

This clonotype was observed a handful of times. The chain joins TRBV29-1 to TRBJ2-1; 9 bases agree with TRBD2. J lost 8 bases, V lost 7 bases, and 12 bases had no gene match. The germline gives CDR1 SQVTM, CDR2 ANQGSEA. The CDR3 runs to 14 residues. The CDR3: CSAAARGGSDEQFF. As DNA, the CDR3 is TGCAGCGCCGCCGCGCGGGGGGGTAGTGATGAGCAGTTCTTC.

This chain joins TRBV28 and TRBJ2-3; 12 bases line up with TRBD2. The V and J ends lost 5 bases and 8 bases, in that order; junction bases with no gene match: 11. This CDR3 is built from 16 residues. CDR1 is MDHEN, CDR2 SYDVKM, per germline. CDR3 residues: CASSADLAGGPSTQYF. The CDR3, as DNA: TGTGCCAGCAGTGCGGACCTAGCGGGGGGGCCCAGTACGCAGTATTTT.

The rearrangement uses TRBV7-9 and TRBJ2-1; 7 nucleotides match TRBD1. This CDR3 has 16 amino acids. Germline-derived CDR1 and CDR2 are SEHNR and FQNEAQ (reference sequence). Trimming at V came to 5 bases and at J to 3 bases, leaving 10 bases not matched to a gene. CDR3 nucleotide sequence: TGTGCCAGCAGCCCTAAACAGGGGAAGGACTACAATGAGCAGTTCTTC. Translated, it gives CASSPKQGKDYNEQFF.